This TCR beta chain was captured by sequencing in a study of shared clonotypes between healthy human individuals. Study details: Serving as donors were a couple of women and a few men, whose ages spanned 18 to 49. Researchers assigned three CD4 naive, three CD4 memory, two CD8 naive and one CD8 memory plate to each donor.

Concerning this clone itself: What it recognizes is unknown.

The method was immunoSEQ multiplex PCR; TCRdb's version includes in-frame clones alone and lacks a portion of them. The top ten clones hold 0.37% of a sample with approximately 2,300,000 clones, around 92% of them seen once. Study results and caveats: Rarefaction showed sorted-subset sequencing was incomplete despite large depth.

This CDR3 is 14 amino acids long. Trimming took 10 bases from V and 0 from J, leaving 10 bases between them. Germline lookup yields CDR1 MNHNS and CDR2 SASEGT. The V and J genes are TRBV6-1 and TRBJ2-6; D gene unclear. The source is a man aged 18 to 30 in good health. Some clones in this sample may be carry-over from other donors' samples. The sequenced sample was naive CD4+ T cells from PBMCs. The subset denotes: CD45RA+ positively selected. The CDR3 sequence: CAIDWGSGANVLTF. The CDR3 DNA is TGTGCCATCGATTGGGGCTCTGGGGCCAACGTCCTGACTTTC.